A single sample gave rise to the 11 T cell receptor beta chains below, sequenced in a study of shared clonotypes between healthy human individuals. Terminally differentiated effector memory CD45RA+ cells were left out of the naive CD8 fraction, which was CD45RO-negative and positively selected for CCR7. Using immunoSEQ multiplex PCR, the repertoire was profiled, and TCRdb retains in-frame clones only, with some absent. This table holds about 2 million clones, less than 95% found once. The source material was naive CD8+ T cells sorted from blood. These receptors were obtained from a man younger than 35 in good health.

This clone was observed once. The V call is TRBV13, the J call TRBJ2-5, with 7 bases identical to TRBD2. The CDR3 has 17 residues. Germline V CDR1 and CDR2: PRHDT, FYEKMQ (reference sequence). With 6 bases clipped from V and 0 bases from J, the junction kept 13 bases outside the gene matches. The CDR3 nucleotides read TGTGCCAGCAGGCTTGGGGGGGACCGATCGTACCAAGAGACCCAGTACTTC. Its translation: CASRLGGDRSYQETQYF.

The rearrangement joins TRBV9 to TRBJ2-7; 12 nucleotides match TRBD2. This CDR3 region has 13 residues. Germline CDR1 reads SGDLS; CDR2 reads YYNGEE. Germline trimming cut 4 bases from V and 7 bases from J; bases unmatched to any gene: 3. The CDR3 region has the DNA TGTGCCAGCAGCTTAGGACTAGCGGGGGAGCAGTACTTC. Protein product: CASSLGLAGEQYF.

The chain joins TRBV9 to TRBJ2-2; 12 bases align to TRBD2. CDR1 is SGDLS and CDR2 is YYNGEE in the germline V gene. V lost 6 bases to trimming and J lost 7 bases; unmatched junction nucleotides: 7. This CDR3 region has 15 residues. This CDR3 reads CASIRLAGAVGELFF. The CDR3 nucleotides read TGTGCCAGCATTCGACTAGCGGGAGCGGTCGGGGAGCTGTTTTTT. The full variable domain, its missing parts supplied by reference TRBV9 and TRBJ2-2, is DSGVTQTPKHLITATGQRVTLRCSPRSGDLSVYWYQQSLDQGLQFLIQYYNGEERAKGNILERFSAQQFPDLHSELNLSSLELGDSALYFCASIRLAGAVGELFFGEGSRLTVL.

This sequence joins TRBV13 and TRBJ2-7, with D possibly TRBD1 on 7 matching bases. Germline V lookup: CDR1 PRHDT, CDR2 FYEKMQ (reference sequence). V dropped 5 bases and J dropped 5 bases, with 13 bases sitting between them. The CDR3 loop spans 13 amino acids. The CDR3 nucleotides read TGTGCCAGCAGCCCAGGGGGGCTGGACGAGCAGTACTTC. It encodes CASSPGGLDEQYF.

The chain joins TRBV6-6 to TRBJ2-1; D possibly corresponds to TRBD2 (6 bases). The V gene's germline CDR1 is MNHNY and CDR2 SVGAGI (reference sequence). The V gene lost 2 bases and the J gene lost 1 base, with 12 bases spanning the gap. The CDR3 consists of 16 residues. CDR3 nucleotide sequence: TGTGCCAGCAGTTACCTAGGGACTGAGTCCTACAATGAGCAGTTCTTC. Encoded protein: CASSYLGTESYNEQFF.

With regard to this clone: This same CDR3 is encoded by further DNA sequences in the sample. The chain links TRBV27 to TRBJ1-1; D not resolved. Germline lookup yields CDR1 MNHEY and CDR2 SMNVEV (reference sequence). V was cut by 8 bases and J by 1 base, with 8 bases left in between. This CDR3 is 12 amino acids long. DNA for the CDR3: TGTGCCAGCGGTCTGGGGAACACTGAAGCTTTCTTT. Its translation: CASGLGNTEAFF.

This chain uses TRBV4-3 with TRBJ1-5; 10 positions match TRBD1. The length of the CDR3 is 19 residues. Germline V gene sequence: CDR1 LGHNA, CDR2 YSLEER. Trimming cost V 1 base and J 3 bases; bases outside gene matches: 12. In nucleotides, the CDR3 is TGCGCCAGCAGCCAAGTCTGGACAGGGGGAAATACCCTCAATCAGCCCCAGCATTTT. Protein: CASSQVWTGGNTLNQPQHF.

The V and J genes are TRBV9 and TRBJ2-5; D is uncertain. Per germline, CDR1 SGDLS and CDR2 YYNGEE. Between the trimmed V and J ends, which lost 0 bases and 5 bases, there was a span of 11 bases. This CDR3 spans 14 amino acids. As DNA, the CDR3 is TGTGCCAGCAGCGTAGGGTGGGGAAGTGAGACCCAGTACTTC. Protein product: CASSVGWGSETQYF.

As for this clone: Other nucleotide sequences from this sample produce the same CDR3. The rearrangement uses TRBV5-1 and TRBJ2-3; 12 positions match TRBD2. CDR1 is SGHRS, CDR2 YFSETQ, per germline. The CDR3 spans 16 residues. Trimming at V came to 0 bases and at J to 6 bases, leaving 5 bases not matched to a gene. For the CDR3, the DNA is TGCGCCAGCAGCTTGGCGGGACTAGCGGGTGGGGATACGCAGTATTTT. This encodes CASSLAGLAGGDTQYF.

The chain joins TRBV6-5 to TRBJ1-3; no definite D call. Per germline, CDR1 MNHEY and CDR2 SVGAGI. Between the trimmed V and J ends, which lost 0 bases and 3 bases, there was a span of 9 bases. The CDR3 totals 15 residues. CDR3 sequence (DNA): TGTGCCAGCAGTTACTCGACCCAAGATGGAAACACCATATATTTT. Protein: CASSYSTQDGNTIYF.

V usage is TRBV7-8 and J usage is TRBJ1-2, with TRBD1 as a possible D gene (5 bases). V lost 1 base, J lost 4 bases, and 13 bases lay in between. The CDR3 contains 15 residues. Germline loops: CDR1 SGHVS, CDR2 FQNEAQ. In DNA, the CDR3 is TGTGCCAGCAGCTTAGAGGGGCAGATAATCTATGGCTACACCTTC. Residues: CASSLEGQIIYGYTF. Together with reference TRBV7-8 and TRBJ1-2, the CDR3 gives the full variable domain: GAGVSQSPRYKVAKRGQDVALRCDPISGHVSLFWYQQALGQGPEFLTYFQNEAQLDKSGLPSDRFFAERPEGSVSTLKIQRTQQEDSAVYLCASSLEGQIIYGYTFGSGTRLTVV.